The following is a TCR beta chain sequence with its context. In the study's own analysis: Estimates of nucleated cell counts were drawn from the amplification of reference gene primers. Method: immunoSEQ multiplex PCR; TCRdb's copy keeps in-frame clones and lacks some. V and J calls and clone size are those listed in that table; D and trimming were worked out from the DNA. The sample has just under 300,000 clones; approximately 86% are singletons. This sample was taken from a study of blood T cell repertoires in COVID-19. Study-level background: Sites in the United States, Italy and Spain provided acute and convalescent COVID-19 samples.

The CDR3 length is 15 residues. With 3 bases clipped from V and 7 bases from J, the junction kept 7 bases outside the gene matches. Germline CDR1 SGHDT, CDR2 YYEEEE. Sequencing used peripheral blood. This chain joins TRBV5-6 and TRBJ1-4; 9 bases match TRBD1. The receptor's source is a man aged 70 or older with acute or convalescent COVID-19. Here the CDR3 reads CASSSQGARGEKLFF. The CDR3 bases are TGTGCCAGCAGCTCACAGGGGGCACGTGGTGAAAAACTGTTTTTT.